Sequencing of this TCR beta chain was carried out in a study of OX40 agonist ivuxolimab in advanced cancers. Whole-study context: The eligibility criteria allowed prior anti-PD-1, anti-PD-L1 or anti-CTLA-4 therapy, and around 40% had some.

CDR1 and CDR2 (germline): SGHVS, FQNEAQ. With 1 base removed from V and 4 bases from J, the gap between germline ends came to 5 bases. CDR3 size: 13 residues. Clones were sequenced by immunoSEQ multiplex PCR, and TCRdb holds only the in-frame ones, with some missing. The sample records tens of thousands of clones, 65% to 90% being singletons. A word on this clone: Its specificity is not known.

Whole-study results and caveats: Clonal expansion in partial responders at 0.1-3.0 mg/kg ranked among the lowest.

The specimen was CD4+ or CD8+ T cells sorted from blood, collected in a trial of the OX40 agonist ivuxolimab. The chain uses TRBV7-8 and TRBJ1-3; possibly TRBD1 for D (5 bases). This TCR came from an adult with an advanced solid tumor such as melanoma, head and neck, liver or kidney cancer. The CDR3 reads CASSLDRGNTIYF. The CDR3 DNA reads as TGTGCCAGCAGCTTAGACAGGGGAAACACCATATATTTT.